Listed here are 29 T cell receptor beta chains from one sample, sequenced in a study of relationships among human T cell subsets. From mRNA, alpha and beta CDR3 regions were amplified using semiquantitative ARM-PCR. Exponential amplification used communal superprimers after tagged nested gene-specific primers in ARM-PCR. TCRdb analysed the multiplex PCR reads with MiXCR anew, one entry per CDR3 protein. The sample has fewer than 15,000 distinct CDR3 sequences; over 45% are singletons. CD4+CD25+ regulatory T cells came from anti-CD25 bead selection of positively selected CD4+ cells. The sample consisted of Tregs sorted from blood. These receptors were obtained from a man aged 40-55 years in good health.

The chain is built from TRBV7-9 and TRBJ2-1; weak D call: TRBD2 (6 bases). The germline V and J ends were trimmed by 5 bases and 7 bases, with 21 bases remaining between them. CDR1 and CDR2 from the germline V gene are SEHNR and FQNEAQ (reference sequence). The CDR3 sequence is 16 residues long. The CDR3 sequence: CASSPKVRVGGNEQFF. In nucleotides, the CDR3 is TGTGCCAGCAGCCCCAAGGTTCGAGTGGGGGGTAATGAGCAGTTCTTC. Full variable domain (remainder filled in from reference TRBV7-9 and TRBJ2-1): DTGVSQNPRHKITKRGQNVTFRCDPISEHNRLYWYRQTLGQGPEFLTYFQNEAQLEKSRLLSDRFSAERPKGSFSTLEIQRTEQGDSAMYLCASSPKVRVGGNEQFFGPGTRLTVL.

The gene calls are TRBV5-1 and TRBJ2-1; D unresolved. Germline-derived CDR1 and CDR2 are SGHRS and YFSETQ. The CDR3 covers 15 residues. Trimming shortened V by 0 bases and J by 0 bases, and 7 bases separated the two germline ends. CDR3 nucleotides: TGCGCCAGCAGCTTGGAGGAGTACTCCTACAATGAGCAGTTCTTC. Its translation is CASSLEEYSYNEQFF.

The gene calls are TRBV11-2 and TRBJ2-7; a weak D match, TRBD1 (6 bases). V was clipped by 5 bases and J by 7 bases, with 9 bases between them. The CDR3 extends over 11 amino acids. Per germline, CDR1 SGHAT and CDR2 FQNNGV. CDR3 protein: CASSEDSEQYF. In DNA, the CDR3 is TGTGCCAGCAGCGAGGACAGTGAGCAGTACTTC. The complete variable domain, with remaining parts taken from reference TRBV11-2 and TRBJ2-7, reads EAGVAQSPRYKIIEKRQSVAFWCNPISGHATLYWYQQILGQGPKLLIQFQNNGVVDDSQLPKDRFSAERLKGVDSTLKIQPAKLEDSAVYLCASSEDSEQYFGPGTRLTVT.

This chain connects TRBV10-1 to TRBJ2-5, with a tentative D call TRBD2 (5 bases). From germline, CDR1 is WNHNN and CDR2 SYGVQD (reference sequence). The germline V and J ends were trimmed by 3 bases and 5 bases, with 13 bases remaining between them. CDR3 length equals 14 residues. The CDR3, as DNA: TGCGCCAGCAGTGATTCTTGGCGAGGGGAGACCCAGTACTTC. Translation gives CASSDSWRGETQYF.

This chain joins TRBV28 and TRBJ1-2; no reliable D call. CDR3 size: 15 residues. V dropped 2 bases and J dropped 2 bases, with 12 bases sitting between them. The germline gives CDR1 MDHEN, CDR2 SYDVKM. Written as DNA, the CDR3 is TGTGCCAGCAGTTTAGCCGACACCCTGAACTATGGCTACACCTTC. Translation: CASSLADTLNYGYTF.

The chain uses TRBV29-1 and TRBJ2-3; D ambiguous. CDR1 is SQVTM and CDR2 is ANQGSEA in the germline V gene. Trimming removed 7 bases at V and 0 bases at J, with 26 bases between. The CDR3 length is 18 residues. CDR3 loop: CSGDAPKSRIPSTDTQYF. The CDR3 DNA follows: TGCAGCGGTGACGCCCCGAAAAGTAGGATTCCTAGCACAGATACGCAGTATTTT.

The gene calls are TRBV20-1 and TRBJ2-7; 11 bases fit TRBD1. Germline-derived CDR1 and CDR2 are DFQATT and SNEGSKA (reference sequence). The CDR3 consists of 14 residues. V lost 1 base and J lost 6; bases outside the gene matches: 5. CDR3 region: CSARGDRGNIEQYF. The CDR3 coding sequence is TGCAGTGCTAGAGGGGACAGGGGGAATATCGAGCAGTACTTC.

The CDR3 DNA follows: TGTGCCAGCAGCTCAAGAGGGGGACAGGGGTTTACCTACACCTTC. Its protein is CASSSRGGQGFTYTF. V gene TRBV7-9 combines with J gene TRBJ1-2; 10 bases map to TRBD1. The J segment lost 10 bases and the V segment lost 4 bases, leaving 12 bases of the junction unmatched. The CDR3 loop spans 15 amino acids. Germline V gives CDR1 SEHNR, CDR2 FQNEAQ (reference sequence).

This clonotype was counted a few times. This chain links TRBV19 with TRBJ2-1; possible D gene TRBD2, 6 bases. CDR3 length: 14 residues. Deletions cut 2 bases from V and 13 bases from J, with 18 bases between. CDR1 and CDR2 (germline): LNHDA, SQIVND (reference sequence). In DNA form, the CDR3 reads TGTGCCAGTAGTATAACACCCTCAGCTAGCGCTCAGTTCTTC. Protein product: CASSITPSASAQFF.

Points on this clonotype: The junction departs from the called germline gene at one end, perhaps through a read error. The chain recombines TRBV6-5 with TRBJ1-5, with no clear D. This CDR3 has 12 residues. Germline-derived CDR1 and CDR2 are MNHEY and SVGAGI. CDR3 DNA: TGTGCCAGCAGTAACCCGAATCAACCCCAGCATTTT. This encodes CASSNPNQPQHF.

The chain couples TRBV18 to TRBJ2-1; 8 nucleotides match TRBD2. CDR3 length: 18 residues. With V trimmed by 0 bases and J by 0 bases, 7 bases remained unmatched. The germline CDR1 and CDR2 sequences are KGHSH and LQKENI. This chain's CDR3 is CASSPPSGAASSYNEQFF. DNA of the CDR3: TGTGCCAGCTCACCACCTAGCGGGGCGGCGAGCTCCTACAATGAGCAGTTCTTC. The full variable domain, with the rest looked up from reference TRBV18 and TRBJ2-1, is NAGVMQNPRHLVRRRGQEARLRCSPMKGHSHVYWYRQLPEEGLKFMVYLQKENIIDESGMPKERFSAEFPKEGPSILRIQQVVRGDSAAYFCASSPPSGAASSYNEQFFGPGTRLTVL.

This sequence joins TRBV28 and TRBJ1-5; 7 bases are a match to TRBD1. V lost 4 bases and J lost 6; bases outside the gene matches: 15. Germline CDR1 reads MDHEN; CDR2 reads SYDVKM. The length of the CDR3 is 17 residues. The CDR3 loop is CASSSLGGRQGGQPQHF. DNA for the CDR3: TGTGCCAGCAGTTCCCTAGGGGGGAGGCAGGGGGGTCAGCCCCAGCATTTT.

The V and J genes are TRBV6-5 and TRBJ2-2, with D tentatively TRBD2 (5 bases). Looked up from germline, CDR1 is MNHEY and CDR2 is SVGAGI. V was clipped by 10 bases and J by 4 bases, with 19 bases between them. The CDR3 contains 15 residues. In DNA form, the CDR3 reads TGTGCCACCGAGGACTTTAGAACCCGCACCGGGGAGCTGTTTTTT. Translated, it gives CATEDFRTRTGELFF.

This rearrangement joins TRBV28 to TRBJ2-7; 8 positions match TRBD1. Germline V gene data show CDR1 as MDHEN and CDR2 as SYDVKM. The CDR3 consists of 13 residues. V was clipped by 6 bases and J by 2 bases; unmatched bases: 3. The CDR3 nucleotides read TGTGCCAGCAGCGGACAGGGAACCTACGAGCAGTACTTC. Translating it yields CASSGQGTYEQYF.

This clonotype has more than one count but fewer than ten. This chain joins TRBV12-2 and TRBJ2-7; the table's D call, TRBD1, was not checked against the DNA. TRBV12-2 counts as a pseudogene. The length of the CDR3 is 14 residues. The CDR3, as DNA: TGTGCAAGTCACCTAAGGCGTTCGGGGCGCGAGCAGTACTTC. Protein product: CASHLRRSGREQYF.

The J gene is TRBJ2-3, the V gene TRBV14; 11 bases are a match to TRBD2. Germline CDR1 SGHDN, CDR2 FVKESK. The ends lost 3 bases at V and 4 bases at J; junction bases unmatched: 9. The CDR3 extends over 17 amino acids. The CDR3 DNA reads TGTGCCAGCAGCCACCGCACAACTAGCGGGGGAGCAGATACGCAGTATTTT. Amino acid sequence: CASSHRTTSGGADTQYF.

This clonotype has only a few counts. The chain links TRBV7-8 to TRBJ2-1; D perhaps matches TRBD2 (7 bases). V lost 2 bases to trimming and J lost 4 bases, with 12 bases between them. Per germline, CDR1 SGHVS and CDR2 FQNEAQ. The CDR3 is 15 residues long. Here the CDR3 DNA reads TGTGCCAGCAGCTTAAGGCGGGGGCAGTACAATGAGCAGTTCTTC. It is translated as CASSLRRGQYNEQFF. The whole variable domain, filled in from reference TRBV7-8 and TRBJ2-1, reads GAGVSQSPRYKVAKRGQDVALRCDPISGHVSLFWYQQALGQGPEFLTYFQNEAQLDKSGLPSDRFFAERPEGSVSTLKIQRTQQEDSAVYLCASSLRRGQYNEQFFGPGTRLTVL.

The chain combines TRBV12-3 or TRBV12-4 with TRBJ2-1; weak D call: TRBD2 (6 bases). V was clipped by 6 bases and J by 7 bases, with 16 bases between them. The length of the CDR3 is 14 residues. The CDR3 reads CASRRGNGINEQFF. The CDR3 coding sequence is TGTGCCAGCAGGCGGGGAAATGGGATAAATGAGCAGTTCTTC.

The rearrangement joins TRBV6-1 to TRBJ2-3; maybe TRBD1 (5 bases). CDR1 is MNHNS and CDR2 is SASEGT in the germline V gene. Trimming pared 0 bases from V and 7 bases from J, leaving 11 bases between. This CDR3 region has 14 residues. CDR3 sequence: CASSEARVAYTQYF. CDR3 nucleotide sequence: TGTGCCAGCAGTGAAGCCAGGGTAGCATATACGCAGTATTTT.

This clonotype showed up just once. The rearrangement links TRBV5-1 to TRBJ2-7; perhaps TRBD1 as D (6 bases). Germline values: CDR1 SGHRS, CDR2 YFSETQ. CDR3 size: 14 residues. V gave up 8 bases and J gave up 6 bases, with 21 bases separating them. The CDR3 sequence is CASRDRDIPCEQYF. The CDR3 bases are TGCGCCAGTCGAGACCGGGACATCCCCTGCGAGCAGTACTTC.

The chain employs TRBV20-1 and TRBJ1-6; tentatively, D is TRBD1 (5 bases). V was trimmed by 5 bases and J by 5 bases, leaving 13 bases between them. The CDR3 contains 14 residues. Germline V gene sequence: CDR1 DFQATT, CDR2 SNEGSKA (reference sequence). The CDR3 DNA reads as TGCAGTGCTGGGGCAGGGACGAATAATTCACCCCTCCACTTT. It translates to CSAGAGTNNSPLHF.

This clonotype has just a few counts. The V gene is TRBV10-2, the J gene TRBJ2-7; no definite D call. The CDR3 loop spans 12 amino acids. Germline CDR1 reads WSHSY; CDR2 reads SAAADI. Trimming took off 4 bases at V and 0 bases at J, with 4 bases between the two ends. The CDR3 DNA is TGCGCCAGCAGTGTCGACTCCTACGAGCAGTACTTC. This gives the protein CASSVDSYEQYF.

V and J are TRBV28 and TRBJ1-4; D is unclear. The length of the CDR3 is 16 residues. Germline V gene sequence: CDR1 MDHEN, CDR2 SYDVKM. Trimming took off 7 bases at V and 0 bases at J, with 15 bases between the two ends. The CDR3 sequence: CASTARDGATNEKLFF. The CDR3 DNA follows: TGTGCCAGCACCGCCCGCGACGGCGCAACTAATGAAAAACTGTTTTTT.

The chain joins TRBV14 to TRBJ2-1; 7 bases line up with TRBD2. The CDR3 is 15 amino acids. With 1 base clipped from V and 8 bases from J, the junction kept 8 bases outside the gene matches. Looked up from germline, CDR1 is SGHDN and CDR2 is FVKESK. CDR3 nucleotides: TGTGCCAGCAGCCAAGTCCGCGGGGGAGCCGATGAGCAGTTCTTC. As protein: CASSQVRGGADEQFF. Full variable domain (remainder filled in from reference TRBV14 and TRBJ2-1): EAGVTQFPSHSVIEKGQTVTLRCDPISGHDNLYWYRRVMGKEIKFLLHFVKESKQDESGMPNNRFLAERTGGTYSTLKVQPAELEDSGVYFCASSQVRGGADEQFFGPGTRLTVL.

This chain uses TRBV5-1 with TRBJ2-3; D remains ambiguous. The germline CDR1 and CDR2 sequences are SGHRS and YFSETQ. The V end lost 4 bases, the J end lost 0 bases, and 9 bases lay between the germline ends. The CDR3 spans 14 residues. The chain's CDR3 is CASSLEKSTDTQYF. The CDR3 region has the DNA TGCGCCAGCAGCCTAGAGAAAAGCACAGATACGCAGTATTTT. Supplemented by reference TRBV5-1 and TRBJ2-3, the full variable domain reads KAGVTQTPRYLIKTRGQQVTLSCSPISGHRSVSWYQQTPGQGLQFLFEYFSETQRNKGNFPGRFSGRQFSNSRSEMNVSTLELGDSALYLCASSLEKSTDTQYFGPGTRLTVL.

V is TRBV19 and J is TRBJ1-1; TRBD1 is a possible D gene (6 bases). The CDR3 covers 14 residues. The germline V gene encodes CDR1 LNHDA and CDR2 SQIVND (reference sequence). Trimming cost V 3 bases and J 4 bases, with 12 bases left between them. The CDR3 region has the DNA TGTGCCAGTAGTATGAATCAGGGGACCACTGAAGCTTTCTTT. Its translation: CASSMNQGTTEAFF.

This clonotype was seen only a few times. This chain joins TRBV20-1 and TRBJ2-3; 8 nucleotides agree with TRBD1. J lost 5 bases, V lost 5 bases, and 12 bases had no gene match. Germline lookup yields CDR1 DFQATT and CDR2 SNEGSKA (reference sequence). This CDR3 is built from 15 residues. DNA for the CDR3: TGCAGTGCTGTATTTTCCAGGGGGCGCGGAGATACGCAGTATTTT. As protein: CSAVFSRGRGDTQYF.

This clonotype was seen a few times. V and J are TRBV5-1 and TRBJ2-5; D perhaps matches TRBD1 (6 bases). CDR1 SGHRS and CDR2 YFSETQ come from the germline V gene. V was trimmed by 5 bases and J by 2 bases, leaving 16 bases between them. The CDR3 is 15 residues long. CDR3 sequence reads: CASSTTGQNQETQYF. The CDR3 DNA follows: TGCGCCAGCAGTACTACGGGACAAAATCAAGAGACCCAGTACTTC.

The chain has TRBV28 and TRBJ2-1; D remains unclear. Germline V gene sequence: CDR1 MDHEN, CDR2 SYDVKM. Trimming stripped 3 bases from V and 7 bases from J, with 4 bases between. The CDR3 totals 11 residues. CDR3 amino acids: CASSLENEQFF. CDR3 nucleotides: TGTGCCAGCAGTTTGGAGAATGAGCAGTTCTTC.